Listed here are 14 T cell receptor beta chains from one sample, sequenced in a study of T-cell memory formation after mild COVID-19. TCRdb re-analysed the 5' RACE reads in MiXCR, keeping a single row per CDR3 protein. Here the sample spans about 170,000 distinct CDR3 sequences, 13% being singletons. The sample consisted of PBMCs or a T cell subset sorted from them (not recorded which). The receptors here all came from a man younger than 30 who had mild COVID-19 (a few samples of this study predate the infection). Cell type and time point are not known.

This clonotype showed up many times. The rearrangement links TRBV11-1 to TRBJ2-3, with D unresolved. There are 11 residues in the CDR3. The V end was cut by 6 bases, the J end by 2 bases, with 3 bases between. Germline V gene data show CDR1 as SGHAT and CDR2 as FQDESV (reference sequence). The CDR3 bases are TGTGCCAGCAGGTCCACAGATACGCAGTATTTT. Translation: CASRSTDTQYF.

The rearrangement uses TRBV4-1 and TRBJ2-3, with TRBD2 as a possible D gene (6 bases). The germline gives CDR1 MGHRA, CDR2 YSYEKL. Between the trimmed V and J ends, which lost 1 base and 5 bases, there was a span of 10 bases. This CDR3 has 14 residues. This chain's CDR3 is CASSQGGVGDTQYF. The CDR3 coding sequence is TGCGCCAGCAGCCAAGGGGGGGTGGGAGATACGCAGTATTTT.

This clonotype has more than one count but fewer than ten. The chain combines TRBV28 with TRBJ2-1; the D gene is possibly TRBD2 (5 bases). V lost 8 bases and J lost 4, with 15 bases in between. This CDR3 is 14 amino acids long. The germline V gene encodes CDR1 MDHEN and CDR2 SYDVKM. The CDR3 spells CASGGLVPYNEQFF. CDR3 nucleotides: TGTGCCAGCGGCGGACTTGTACCGTACAATGAGCAGTTCTTC.

The CDR3 DNA is TGCGCCAGCAGTTCCCCGGACCGGCCCCCAGAGACCCAGTACTTC. Protein: CASSSPDRPPETQYF. The gene calls are TRBV5-1 and TRBJ2-5; D remains ambiguous. The length of the CDR3 is 15 residues. The ends were cut back, 5 bases at V and 4 bases at J, with 18 bases in the middle. CDR1 is SGHRS and CDR2 is YFSETQ in the germline V gene.

The V call is TRBV3-1, the J call TRBJ2-7; 7 bases are a match to TRBD1. CDR3 length equals 15 residues. V dropped 4 bases and J dropped 3; count of bases not matched to a gene: 9. CDR1 is LGHDT, CDR2 YNNKEL, per germline (reference sequence). The CDR3 here is CASSPKTGSLYEQYF. The CDR3 region has the DNA TGTGCCAGCAGCCCGAAGACAGGGTCTCTCTACGAGCAGTACTTC.

The CDR3: CASLADTQYF. The CDR3 bases are TGTGCCAGCTTGGCGGATACGCAGTATTTT. The chain has TRBV7-9 and TRBJ2-3; D is unresolved. Trimming removed 8 bases from V and 6 bases from J, with 6 bases in between. This CDR3 comprises 10 residues. Germline CDR1 reads SEHNR; CDR2 reads FQNEAQ (reference sequence).

The chain has TRBV20-1 and TRBJ2-1; 7 nucleotides line up with TRBD2. The CDR3 has 14 residues. After removal of 0 bases from V and 12 bases from J, the junction contained 11 bases not matched to a gene. Germline CDR1 DFQATT, CDR2 SNEGSKA (reference sequence). The CDR3 bases are TGCAGTGCTAGAGAGGGGACTACTCGACGGGGGCAGTTCTTC. Translation gives CSAREGTTRRGQFF.

The rearrangement uses TRBV5-4 and TRBJ2-3; weak D call: TRBD2 (6 bases). V was cut by 4 bases and J by 3 bases, with 15 bases left in between. CDR1 is SGHNT, CDR2 YYREEE, per germline (reference sequence). The CDR3 is 15 residues long. CDR3 amino acids: CASSPISRGTDTQYF. DNA for the CDR3: TGTGCCAGCAGCCCCATCTCCCGGGGGACAGATACGCAGTATTTT.

This chain links TRBV29-1 with TRBJ2-5; 15 nucleotides agree with TRBD2. J was trimmed by 9 bases and V by 7 bases; bases with no gene match: 12. This CDR3 is built from 15 residues. In germline, CDR1 is SQVTM, CDR2 ANQGSEA. CDR3 amino acids: CSASGLAGGRVSQYF. The CDR3 DNA is TGCAGCGCCTCGGGACTAGCGGGGGGCCGGGTGTCCCAGTACTTC.

The V call is TRBV5-1, the J call TRBJ1-2; possibly TRBD1 for D (5 bases). V lost 0 bases, J lost 6 bases, and 9 bases lay in between. This CDR3 comprises 13 residues. Germline CDR1 SGHRS, CDR2 YFSETQ. CDR3 DNA: TGCGCCAGCAGCTTGGTAGGGGATAATGGCTACACCTTC. Its protein is CASSLVGDNGYTF.

This clonotype has more than one count but fewer than ten. This chain connects TRBV20-1 to TRBJ2-3; D may be TRBD2 (7 bases). CDR3 size: 16 residues. With 0 bases removed from V and 5 bases from J, the gap between germline ends came to 18 bases. CDR1 and CDR2 from the germline V gene are DFQATT and SNEGSKA (reference sequence). The CDR3 bases are TGCAGTGCTAGAGATGGGGGGGCCTGGCGGGGAGATACGCAGTATTTT. Translating gives CSARDGGAWRGDTQYF.

This clonotype was seen a few times. The rearrangement joins TRBV20-1 to TRBJ1-5; unclear D gene. CDR1 and CDR2 (germline): DFQATT, SNEGSKA (reference sequence). Trimming took off 4 bases at V and 2 bases at J, with 6 bases between the two ends. There are 12 residues in the CDR3. The CDR3, as DNA: TGCAGTGCTATGCTGGGCAATCAGCCCCAGCATTTT. Amino acids: CSAMLGNQPQHF.

This clonotype was seen many times. The chain uses TRBV20-1 and TRBJ1-1; D is unresolved. Germline CDR1 reads DFQATT; CDR2 reads SNEGSKA (reference sequence). V was shortened by 5 bases and J by 3 bases, with 10 bases between the two germline ends. The CDR3 is 12 amino acids. CDR3 loop: CSAGRGDTEAFF. The CDR3 DNA follows: TGCAGTGCTGGCCGCGGGGACACTGAAGCTTTCTTT.

The sample holds a few counts of this clonotype. The chain is built from TRBV5-5 and TRBJ2-1; 7 nucleotides match TRBD1. The length of the CDR3 is 14 residues. Trimming removed 4 bases from V and 10 bases from J; junction bases left unmatched: 11. Germline CDR1 reads SGHKS; CDR2 reads YYEKEE (reference sequence). CDR3 nucleotides: TGTGCCAGCAGCCCGCCCCACGGACAGGAGGAGCAGTTCTTC. It translates to CASSPPHGQEEQFF.